Below, 17 T cell receptor beta chains from the same sample are listed, as sequenced in a study of T cell repertoires in cytomegalovirus infection. MiXCR, run by TCRdb on the reads, gives a single entry per CDR3 protein. The table includes approximately 1,000,000 distinct CDR3 sequences, around 32% detected once. These receptors' targets are unknown. Material: cultured CD8+ T cells from PBMCs, obtained from culture after CMV antigen stimulation. The receptors shown here come from a human donor in good health (CMV status not recorded). Some clones in this sample may be carry-over from other donors' samples.

CDR3 DNA sequence: TGCGCCAGCAGCCTACGGGACAGTGATTTTGATGAGCAGTTCTTC. Protein product: CASSLRDSDFDEQFF. The chain joins TRBV4-1 to TRBJ2-1; 7 bases agree with TRBD1. Germline loops: CDR1 MGHRA, CDR2 YSYEKL. Trimming cost V 4 bases and J 8 bases; bases outside gene matches: 11. This CDR3 is 15 amino acids long.

The gene calls are TRBV12-3 or TRBV12-4 and TRBJ1-5; 7 nucleotides agree with TRBD1. V lost 3 bases, J lost 7 bases, and 6 bases stayed unmatched. The CDR3 has 14 amino acids. CDR3 in amino acids: CASSLLRGHQPQHF. The CDR3 nucleotides read TGTGCCAGCAGTTTGTTAAGGGGGCACCAGCCCCAGCATTTT.

Of note for this clonotype: One base away lies a much larger clone, so this may be a sequencing read error. The genes are TRBV12-3 or TRBV12-4 and TRBJ2-2; 8 bases align to TRBD2. CDR3 length: 17 residues. CDR3 sequence: CASRVWRGASNAGELFF. The CDR3 DNA is TGTGCCAGCAGAGTCTGGCGGGGGGCCTCGAACGCCGGGGAGCTGTTTTTT.

A note on this clonotype: A much bigger clone sits one base away, suggesting this may be a read error. CDR3 in DNA: TGTGCCAGCAGCTTAAACTGGCCGGGGACCAAAAACATTCAGTACTTC. It encodes CASSLNWPGTKNIQYF. The V and J genes are TRBV7-8 and TRBJ2-4; D possibly corresponds to TRBD2 (5 bases). V was shortened by 2 bases and J by 2 bases, with 13 bases between the two germline ends. The CDR3 covers 16 residues. Germline V CDR1 and CDR2: SGHVS, FQNEAQ.

This clonotype has at least ten counts. The chain links TRBV7-2 to TRBJ2-1, with 9 bases identical to TRBD2. The CDR3 runs to 15 residues. V gave up 5 bases and J gave up 4 bases; unmatched junction bases: 6. Germline CDR1 is SGHTA and CDR2 is FQGNSA. CDR3 nucleotides: TGTGCCAGCAGCCATAGCGGGGGAGGATACAATGAGCAGTTCTTC. Translated, it gives CASSHSGGGYNEQFF.

This chain uses TRBV2 with TRBJ2-5; either TRBD1 or TRBD2 may supply D (5 bases each). The CDR3 runs 15 residues. Germline V lookup: CDR1 SNHLY, CDR2 FYNNEI. The CDR3 DNA sequence: TGTGCGATTTTCGGGGCAATTCTACGCCAGTGGACCCAGTACTTC. Amino acid sequence: CAIFGAILRQWTQYF.

The chain couples TRBV6-2 or TRBV6-3 to TRBJ2-1, with 14 bases matching TRBD2. The germline V gene encodes CDR1 MNHEY and CDR2 SVGEGT. The V gene end was trimmed by 2 bases and the J gene end by 2 bases; junction bases not matched to a gene: 5. The CDR3 runs 18 residues. Here the CDR3 DNA reads TGTGCCAGCAGTTACCCCCTGGGACTAGCGGGGGCCTACAATGAGCAGTTCTTC. Translated: CASSYPLGLAGAYNEQFF.

In regard to this clonotype: Just one base apart from a much larger clone, this may be a read error. The chain links TRBV7-2 to TRBJ2-7, with a possible D match to TRBD2 (5 bases). The CDR3 runs 14 residues. Germline CDR1 is SGHTA and CDR2 is FQGNSA. The V end was cut by 2 bases, the J end by 2 bases, with 10 bases between. CDR3 sequence reads: CTSSLNPEAYEQYF. CDR3 DNA: TGTACCAGCAGCTTAAACCCGGAGGCCTACGAGCAGTACTTC.

The J gene is TRBJ2-4, the V gene TRBV4-1; D remains unclear. This CDR3 comprises 13 residues. The V gene lost 1 base and the J gene lost 8 bases, with 9 bases spanning the gap. Germline loops: CDR1 MGHRA, CDR2 YSYEKL. The CDR3 reads CASSQGTEDIQYF. CDR3 nucleotides: TGCGCCAGCAGCCAAGGGACCGAGGACATTCAGTACTTC.

This clonotype was picked up a small number of times. The CDR3 DNA sequence: TGTGCCAGCAGCACCGATGACAGAGGAGAAGCTTTCTTT. The encoded protein is CASSTDDRGEAFF. The gene calls are TRBV7-9 and TRBJ1-1; a weak D match, TRBD1 (5 bases). This CDR3 has 13 amino acids. Germline CDR1 reads SEHNR; CDR2 reads FQNEAQ (reference sequence). V was trimmed by 5 bases and J by 8 bases, leaving 15 bases between them.

This sequence joins TRBV15 and TRBJ1-5, with TRBD1 matching over 10 bases. The CDR3 runs to 15 residues. Germline V CDR1 and CDR2: LNHNV, YYDKDF (reference sequence). V lost 1 base to trimming and J lost 7 bases; unmatched junction nucleotides: 4. The CDR3 sequence: CATSRGGTGEQPQHF. In nucleotides, the CDR3 is TGTGCCACCAGCAGAGGAGGGACAGGGGAACAGCCCCAGCATTTT.

This clonotype was counted ten times or more. The chain uses TRBV11-2 and TRBJ2-1; possible D gene TRBD1, 6 bases. V dropped 5 bases and J dropped 0 bases, with 11 bases sitting between them. Germline V gene sequence: CDR1 SGHAT, CDR2 FQNNGV. The CDR3 totals 15 residues. CDR3 in DNA: TGTGCCAGCAGCCGCGGCAGGGGCTCCTACAATGAGCAGTTCTTC. Its protein is CASSRGRGSYNEQFF.

Of note for this clonotype: A much larger clonotype is one base distant, so this may be a read error. The chain links TRBV7-2 to TRBJ1-6; D uncertain. CDR1 is SGHTA and CDR2 is FQGNSA in the germline V gene. With 7 bases removed from V and 2 bases from J, the gap between germline ends came to 12 bases. The CDR3 spans 15 residues. The CDR3 is CASNQKRAYNSPLHF. CDR3 in DNA: TGTGCCAGCAACCAAAAGCGGGCCTATAATTCACCCCTCCACTTT.

To note about this clonotype: This clone may be a read error of a much larger clone one base away. The chain carries TRBV6-1 and TRBJ1-6; D is undetermined. Germline lookup yields CDR1 MNHNS and CDR2 SASEGT. The length of the CDR3 is 15 residues. The CDR3 loop reads CTSSDGVLYNSPLHF. CDR3 in DNA: TGTACCAGCAGTGACGGAGTTCTTTATAATTCACCCCTCCACTTT.

This clonotype was seen only a few times. CDR3 residues: CASSLRGAAPYNEQFF. CDR3 sequence (DNA): TGTGCCAGCAGCCTACGAGGAGCTGCGCCCTACAATGAGCAGTTCTTC. The V and J genes are TRBV6-2 or TRBV6-3 and TRBJ2-1; no clear D gene. Between the trimmed V and J ends, which lost 6 bases and 2 bases, there was a span of 17 bases. The CDR3 has 16 amino acids. In germline, CDR1 is MNHEY, CDR2 SVGEGT.

The rearrangement links TRBV29-1 to TRBJ1-1; no clear D. V lost 3 bases and J 7 bases, leaving 9 bases between the germline ends. CDR1 SQVTM and CDR2 ANQGSEA come from the germline V gene. The CDR3 spans 11 residues. This CDR3 is CSVEGRDEAFF. The CDR3 DNA sequence: TGCAGCGTTGAGGGGAGGGATGAAGCTTTCTTT.

With respect to this clonotype: The junction shows a germline mismatch at one end, possibly a read error. The chain combines TRBV7-6 with TRBJ1-2; D is perhaps TRBD1 (5 bases). The V gene's germline CDR1 is SGHVS and CDR2 FNYEAQ. This CDR3 region has 15 residues. In DNA, the CDR3 is TGTGCCAACAGCTCTTTACAGGCACGAGGTTGGGGCTACACCTTC. Amino acids: CANSSLQARGWGYTF.